This T cell receptor beta chain was captured in a study of CD8 T cells in Susac syndrome. General study findings and limits: It was acknowledged in the study that its TCR sequencing and HLA analysis involved a relatively small number of individuals.

Roughly 0.45 to 1 ug RNA was reverse transcribed with random hexamers. Multiplex immunoSEQ PCR targeted 54 Vbeta and 13 Jbeta TCR beta segments. One entry per CDR3 protein results from TCRdb running MiXCR on the immunoSEQ multiplex PCR reads. There are some 120,000 distinct CDR3 sequences in the sample; more than 75% occur only once, and roughly 0.25% lies in the top ten. Details on this clonotype: The antigen remains unidentified.

High-throughput TCR beta sequencing covered peripheral CD8+ and CD4+ T cells. Negative isolation yielded the CD8+ and CD4+ T cells, while FACS enriched the TEMRA cells. This CDR3 is 12 amino acids long. V gave up 0 bases and J gave up 9 bases, with 9 bases separating them. The germline gives CDR1 SQVTM, CDR2 ANQGSEA. The sequence was obtained from a human donor with multiple sclerosis. The sample was CD8+ T cells from PBMCs. This sequence joins TRBV29-1 and TRBJ2-1; D gene ambiguous. CDR3 residues: CSVEDIGFEQFF. The DNA of the CDR3 is TGCAGCGTTGAAGACATCGGATTTGAGCAGTTCTTC.